The T cell receptor beta chain under discussion was sequenced for a study of PD-1 blockade in classical Hodgkin lymphoma. Study-wide points: By C4D1 there was a significant rise in CD4+ TCR diversity but not in CD8+ TCR diversity. The diversity seen at baseline in complete responders resembled that of newly diagnosed patients. Possible causes of repertoire differences, disease activity or prior therapy, remain undefined.

Each and every patient relapsed after autologous stem cell transplantation, and patients got differing brentuximab vedotin exposure. The table lists this clone with a few counts. What it binds is unknown. Using immunoSEQ multiplex PCR, the repertoire was profiled, and TCRdb retains in-frame clones only, with some absent. The sample lists 43,000 or so clones, around nine tenths occurring once. CDR1 and CDR2 (germline): MNHEY, SMNVEV (reference sequence). This CDR3 has 14 residues. Between the trimmed V and J ends, which lost 2 bases and 3 bases, there was a span of 11 bases. This chain connects TRBV27 to TRBJ2-7; the D is unclear. This specimen consisted of peripheral blood mononuclear cells (PBMCs), obtained at baseline. This receptor was taken from a human donor with classical Hodgkin lymphoma. The CDR3 DNA reads TGTGCCAGCAGTTTAGGTCCAGGTAACTACGAGCAGTACTTC. It translates to CASSLGPGNYEQYF.